This T cell receptor beta chain originates from a study of PD-1 blockade in classical Hodgkin lymphoma. General study results and limits: Complete responders showed a baseline diversity that resembled the diversity of newly diagnosed patients. Relapsed/refractory patients reportedly had the lowest baseline TCR diversity, below newly diagnosed patients, who were below healthy donors.

Remarks on this clone: What it recognizes is unknown.

Clones were sequenced by immunoSEQ multiplex PCR, and TCRdb holds only the in-frame ones, with some missing. The sample consists of 25,000 to 35,000 clones, roughly 85% of them appearing once. V lost 6 bases, J lost 8 bases, and 23 bases lay in between. The CDR3 covers 16 residues. CDR1 LNHDA and CDR2 SQIVND come from the germline V gene (reference sequence). Noted time point: cycle 4 day 1 (C4D1), after more than five weeks of nivolumab. In every patient, relapse followed autologous stem cell transplantation, while exposure to brentuximab vedotin differed. Magnetic negative selection of thawed PBMCs was the method by which CD4+ T cells were purified. Patients' outcomes at their best amounted to complete response, partial response or progressive disease.

The gene calls are TRBV19 and TRBJ2-1; D is ambiguous. The TCR originated in a human donor with classical Hodgkin lymphoma. Here the sequenced sample was CD4+ T cells from blood, taken before the fourth cycle of nivolumab. This CDR3 reads CASRPPQGRPGDEQFF. CDR3 coding DNA: TGTGCCAGTAGACCCCCCCAAGGTAGACCCGGAGATGAGCAGTTCTTC.